The 7 T cell receptor beta chains reported below all come from one sample, sequenced in a study of blood T cell repertoires in COVID-19. The protocol was immunoSEQ multiplex PCR, while the TCRdb copy is restricted to in-frame clones and leaves out a portion. The sample has 100,000 to 150,000 clones; 70% to 90% are singletons. The sample comprised peripheral blood. The receptors shown here come from a woman over 75 with acute or convalescent COVID-19.

This chain uses TRBV15 with TRBJ2-3; D unresolved. CDR1 is LNHNV, CDR2 YYDKDF, per germline (reference sequence). The CDR3 runs 13 residues. Trimming took off 2 bases at V and 5 bases at J, with 8 bases between the two ends. The CDR3 sequence is CATSRPGQDTQYF. The CDR3 nucleotides read TGTGCCACCAGCAGACCTGGCCAAGATACGCAGTATTTT.

V is TRBV12-5 and J is TRBJ2-1; the D gene is possibly TRBD1 (5 bases). The CDR3 runs 17 residues. The germline CDR1 and CDR2 sequences are LGHNT and FRNRAP. V was clipped by 0 bases and J by 2 bases, with 14 bases between them. The CDR3 coding sequence is TGTGCTAGTGGTTTGGTACTCGGACAAGGCCCCTACAATGAGCAGTTCTTC. This encodes CASGLVLGQGPYNEQFF. The whole variable domain, filled in from reference TRBV12-5 and TRBJ2-1, reads DARVTQTPRHKVTEMGQEVTMRCQPILGHNTVFWYRQTMMQGLELLAYFRNRAPLDDSGMPKDRFSAEMPDATLATLKIQPSEPRDSAVYFCASGLVLGQGPYNEQFFGPGTRLTVL.

The gene calls are TRBV2 and TRBJ2-5; D may be TRBD2 (5 bases). CDR1 and CDR2 (germline): SNHLY, FYNNEI. Trimming pared 0 bases from V and 5 bases from J, leaving 16 bases between. The CDR3 length is 16 residues. This CDR3 reads CASSEAGVDALETQYF. The CDR3 bases are TGTGCCAGCAGTGAAGCCGGGGTGGACGCTCTCGAGACCCAGTACTTC.

This clone was seen only once. The chain combines TRBV5-6 with TRBJ1-3; D ambiguous. Germline assignment: CDR1 SGHDT and CDR2 YYEEEE. The CDR3 has 15 residues. Trimming cost V 4 bases and J 0 bases, with 11 bases left between them. The CDR3 DNA reads as TGTGCCAGCAGCACGCCGGGGTACTCTGGAAACACCATATATTTT. Encoded protein: CASSTPGYSGNTIYF.

The V gene is TRBV5-1, the J gene TRBJ2-1; possibly TRBD1 for D (6 bases). There are 15 residues in the CDR3. CDR1 and CDR2 (germline): SGHRS, YFSETQ. V shed 0 bases and J shed 9 bases, with 16 bases lying between them. In DNA, the CDR3 is TGCGCCAGCAGCTTGGAGGCAGGGGATAGGAGTGAGCAGTTCTTC. This codes for CASSLEAGDRSEQFF.

This clone was recorded only once. The rearrangement links TRBV7-6 to TRBJ1-4, with 8 bases matching TRBD1. The CDR3 covers 20 residues. After removal of 6 bases from V and 0 bases from J, the junction contained 18 bases not matched to a gene. CDR1 and CDR2 (germline): SGHVS, FNYEAQ. In DNA, the CDR3 is TGTGCCAGCAGTAGGGGTGGACAGGGTATTTTGAGAACAACTAATGAAAAACTGTTTTTT. Translation: CASSRGGQGILRTTNEKLFF.

V usage is TRBV11-2 and J usage is TRBJ2-3, with TRBD1 matching 8 bases. The CDR3 extends over 13 amino acids. From germline, CDR1 is SGHAT and CDR2 FQNNGV. After removal of 7 bases from V and 6 bases from J, the junction contained 6 bases not matched to a gene. CDR3 sequence: CASTLTGADTQYF. The CDR3 DNA is TGTGCCAGCACCTTGACAGGGGCGGATACGCAGTATTTT.